Presented here are 29 T cell receptor beta chains from one specimen sequenced in a study of cytomegalovirus exposure and HLA in healthy donors. The data were produced by immunoSEQ multiplex PCR, yet TCRdb's version contains in-frame clones alone and is incomplete. The table lists under 150,000 clones, around 87% of them singletons. The sequencing sample was made of PBMCs. These receptors were taken from a man between 18 and 35 years old in good health and CMV-seropositive.

The rearrangement joins TRBV18 to TRBJ2-5; D gene ambiguous. The V gene's germline CDR1 is KGHSH and CDR2 LQKENI. The CDR3 has 14 residues. V was pared by 2 bases and J by 2 bases, with 9 bases between. The CDR3 protein is CASSPSEPQETQYF. CDR3 DNA: TGTGCCAGCTCACCATCGGAGCCACAAGAGACCCAGTACTTC.

The chain joins TRBV18 to TRBJ2-1, with 11 bases that match TRBD1. Looked up from germline, CDR1 is KGHSH and CDR2 is LQKENI. The CDR3 has 16 amino acids. V lost 3 bases and J lost 6; bases outside the gene matches: 7. The CDR3 DNA follows: TGTGCCAGCTCACCCCGGCTCGGGACAGGGGGCAATGAGCAGTTCTTC. Translating it yields CASSPRLGTGGNEQFF.

The chain combines TRBV18 with TRBJ2-3; no clear D. V lost 1 base to trimming and J lost 2 bases, with 7 bases between them. Per the germline V gene, CDR1 is KGHSH and CDR2 is LQKENI. The CDR3 has 14 residues. The DNA for the CDR3 is TGTGCCAGCTCACCACGCAGGTACACAGATACGCAGTATTTT. It encodes CASSPRRYTDTQYF.

The chain joins TRBV6-5 to TRBJ1-2; 7 nucleotides align to TRBD1. V shed 6 bases, J shed 8 bases, and the junction held 12 bases outside the gene matches. Germline values: CDR1 MNHEY, CDR2 SVGAGI. This CDR3 comprises 14 residues. The CDR3 DNA follows: TGTGCCAGCAGCCCAGGAGGGGGCTTTGAAGGCTACACCTTC. Translated: CASSPGGGFEGYTF.

V and J are TRBV9 and TRBJ2-5, with 7 bases matching TRBD1. The CDR3 loop spans 15 amino acids. Germline V lookup: CDR1 SGDLS, CDR2 YYNGEE. J gave up 6 bases and V 0 bases, and 8 bases lay outside the gene matches. CDR3 sequence reads: CASSVDEGAEKTQYF. CDR3 bases: TGTGCCAGCAGCGTAGATGAGGGGGCTGAAAAGACCCAGTACTTC.

The chain has TRBV7-9 and TRBJ2-1; 7 bases match TRBD2. From germline, CDR1 is SEHNR and CDR2 FQNEAQ (reference sequence). The CDR3 has 16 amino acids. The trim removed 5 bases at V and 0 bases at J, leaving 7 bases unmatched. CDR3 bases: TGTGCCAGCAGCGACGTTCCGGGGGGCTCCTACAATGAGCAGTTCTTC. It codes for CASSDVPGGSYNEQFF. Drawing the rest from reference TRBV7-9 and TRBJ2-1, the complete variable domain is DTGVSQNPRHKITKRGQNVTFRCDPISEHNRLYWYRQTLGQGPEFLTYFQNEAQLEKSRLLSDRFSAERPKGSFSTLEIQRTEQGDSAMYLCASSDVPGGSYNEQFFGPGTRLTVL.

In this sample, this clone turned up a few times. The rearrangement uses TRBV10-1 and TRBJ2-2, with 7 bases that match TRBD1. V gave up 3 bases and J gave up 4 bases; unmatched junction bases: 2. The CDR3 is made up of 14 amino acids. Germline V gives CDR1 WNHNN, CDR2 SYGVQD (reference sequence). CDR3 coding DNA: TGCGCCAGCAGTGACCACAGGGGCACCGGGGAGCTGTTTTTT. The encoded protein is CASSDHRGTGELFF.

The chain couples TRBV6-5 to TRBJ2-7, with a weak D call TRBD1 (5 bases). Between the trimmed V and J ends, which lost 10 bases and 1 base, there was a span of 14 bases. The CDR3 spans 13 residues. Germline V lookup: CDR1 MNHEY, CDR2 SVGAGI. The CDR3 spells CATLDTFSYEQYF. The CDR3 DNA is TGTGCCACCTTGGACACTTTTTCCTACGAGCAGTACTTC.

This rearrangement joins TRBV18 to TRBJ1-4; D is ambiguous. From germline, CDR1 is KGHSH and CDR2 LQKENI. The V end was cut by 3 bases, the J end by 8 bases, with 13 bases between. The CDR3 is made up of 14 amino acids. This CDR3 reads CASSPATVREKLFF. The DNA for the CDR3 is TGTGCCAGCTCACCGGCGACGGTGAGGGAAAAACTGTTTTTT.

The chain couples TRBV18 to TRBJ1-2; weak D call: TRBD1 (5 bases). V lost 3 bases, J lost 6 bases, and 20 bases lay in between. Germline CDR1 is KGHSH and CDR2 is LQKENI. The CDR3 extends over 16 amino acids. In DNA form, the CDR3 reads TGTGCCAGCTCACCTGGGTGGTCGACAGACTCTGATGGCTACACCTTC. It specifies CASSPGWSTDSDGYTF.

The chain couples TRBV5-1 to TRBJ2-7; D may be TRBD2 (6 bases). Germline CDR1 reads SGHRS; CDR2 reads YFSETQ. Trimming pared 5 bases from V and 2 bases from J, leaving 14 bases between. The CDR3 contains 14 residues. The CDR3 here is CASSSREIAYEQYF. CDR3 coding DNA: TGCGCCAGCAGTTCACGGGAGATTGCCTACGAGCAGTACTTC.

The gene calls are TRBV19 and TRBJ1-2; 7 bases map to TRBD1. The V and J ends lost 4 bases and 5 bases, in that order; junction bases with no gene match: 1. CDR3 length: 12 residues. Germline V gene lookup returns CDR1 LNHDA and CDR2 SQIVND (reference sequence). The CDR3 DNA follows: TGTGCCAGTAGTACGACAGGGTATGGCTACACCTTC. It yields the protein CASSTTGYGYTF.

The genes are TRBV5-6 and TRBJ2-5, with no clear D. This CDR3 has 13 amino acids. V lost 1 base and J lost 1, with 5 bases in between. In germline, CDR1 is SGHDT, CDR2 YYEEEE. CDR3 protein: CASSLWPQETQYF. The CDR3 nucleotides are TGTGCCAGCAGCTTGTGGCCCCAAGAGACCCAGTACTTC.

The chain joins TRBV18 to TRBJ1-4; D not certain. This CDR3 region has 13 residues. Germline V gene data show CDR1 as KGHSH and CDR2 as LQKENI. V lost 2 bases, J lost 5 bases, and 6 bases lay in between. CDR3 protein: CASSPARNEKLFF. CDR3 nucleotide sequence: TGTGCCAGCTCACCAGCCCGGAATGAAAAACTGTTTTTT.

The V and J genes are TRBV5-1 and TRBJ2-7, with D maybe TRBD1 (6 bases). Trimming took 3 bases from V and 9 from J, leaving 25 bases between them. From germline, CDR1 is SGHRS and CDR2 YFSETQ. This CDR3 is 16 amino acids long. The CDR3 loop reads CASSSQAALDSRVQYF. The CDR3 bases are TGCGCCAGCAGCTCACAGGCGGCCCTGGACAGTCGGGTGCAGTACTTC.

The rearrangement uses TRBV5-1 and TRBJ1-1, with a tentative D call TRBD1 (6 bases). The CDR3 has 14 residues. Germline V gene sequence: CDR1 SGHRS, CDR2 YFSETQ. The V end lost 3 bases, the J end lost 3 bases, and 12 bases lay between the germline ends. CDR3 amino acids: CASSSQGGDTEAFF. The CDR3 DNA reads as TGCGCCAGCAGCTCACAGGGAGGGGACACTGAAGCTTTCTTT.

The chain is built from TRBV27 and TRBJ1-2; the D is unclear. The CDR3 contains 15 residues. The germline V and J ends were trimmed by 1 base and 4 bases, with 13 bases remaining between them. CDR1 MNHEY and CDR2 SMNVEV come from the germline V gene (reference sequence). The CDR3: CASSLFSYGGYGYTF. The CDR3 nucleotides are TGTGCCAGCAGTTTATTTTCGTATGGCGGCTATGGCTACACCTTC.

V is TRBV7-9 and J is TRBJ1-1; 8 nucleotides match TRBD1. The CDR3 loop spans 14 amino acids. The V and J ends lost 5 bases and 1 base, in that order; junction bases with no gene match: 3. Germline assignment: CDR1 SEHNR and CDR2 FQNEAQ (reference sequence). The CDR3 is CASSQQGGNTEAFF. The CDR3 DNA reads TGTGCCAGCAGCCAACAGGGGGGGAACACTGAAGCTTTCTTT.

CDR3: CASMRLAGPSYNEQFF. In DNA, the CDR3 is TGTGCCAGCATGCGGCTAGCGGGACCCTCTTACAATGAGCAGTTCTTC. The rearrangement links TRBV2 to TRBJ2-1, with 9 nucleotides matching TRBD2. Germline CDR1 reads SNHLY; CDR2 reads FYNNEI. There are 16 residues in the CDR3. Trimming at V came to 7 bases and at J to 4 bases, leaving 11 bases not matched to a gene.

This chain's CDR3 is CASSGTGFMNTEAFF. As DNA, the CDR3 is TGCGCCAGCTCCGGGACAGGCTTCATGAACACTGAAGCTTTCTTT. This rearrangement joins TRBV5-1 to TRBJ1-1; 8 bases are a match to TRBD1. With 7 bases clipped from V and 0 bases from J, the junction kept 8 bases outside the gene matches. CDR1 and CDR2 (germline): SGHRS, YFSETQ. The CDR3 has 15 residues.

The gene calls are TRBV5-4 and TRBJ2-7; TRBD1 matches 9 bases. The length of the CDR3 is 15 residues. V lost 4 bases to trimming and J lost 4 bases; unmatched junction nucleotides: 9. In germline, CDR1 is SGHNT, CDR2 YYREEE (reference sequence). Here the CDR3 reads CASSPPGDRVYEQYF. The CDR3 DNA reads TGTGCCAGCAGCCCCCCCGGGGACAGGGTTTACGAGCAGTACTTC.

This chain joins TRBV5-1 and TRBJ1-2, with D uncertain. The CDR3 loop spans 15 amino acids. V lost 4 bases and J lost 4, with 17 bases in between. Germline lookup yields CDR1 SGHRS and CDR2 YFSETQ. The CDR3 reads CASSLRLEGGYGYTF. CDR3 bases: TGCGCCAGCAGCCTCCGACTTGAGGGAGGCTATGGCTACACCTTC.

This chain connects TRBV30 to TRBJ1-1; perhaps TRBD1 as D (6 bases). The CDR3 covers 14 residues. Germline V CDR1 and CDR2: GTSNPN, SVGIG (reference sequence). Trimming left V 2 bases short and J 3 bases short, with 13 bases between. This CDR3 reads CAWSLIGGDTEAFF. CDR3 DNA sequence: TGTGCCTGGAGTCTGATAGGGGGGGACACTGAAGCTTTCTTT.

The rearrangement links TRBV5-1 to TRBJ2-7, with TRBD1 as a possible D gene (6 bases). The CDR3 spans 15 residues. Germline CDR1 is SGHRS and CDR2 is YFSETQ. Trimming took off 3 bases at V and 2 bases at J, with 15 bases between the two ends. The CDR3 region is CASSWQGQITYEQYF. The CDR3 DNA is TGCGCCAGCAGCTGGCAGGGACAAATTACCTACGAGCAGTACTTC.

This clone appeared a few times. This chain links TRBV25-1 with TRBJ1-1, with D perhaps TRBD1 (5 bases). Trimming took 2 bases from V and 1 from J, leaving 11 bases between them. There are 15 residues in the CDR3. Germline values: CDR1 MGHDK, CDR2 SYGVNS. The CDR3 spells CASSEQGLKNTEAFF. CDR3 coding DNA: TGTGCCAGCAGTGAACAGGGACTGAAGAACACTGAAGCTTTCTTT.

The rearrangement joins TRBV2 to TRBJ2-1; D may be TRBD2 (5 bases). The CDR3 spans 14 residues. V gave up 8 bases and J gave up 8 bases, with 19 bases separating them. CDR1 SNHLY and CDR2 FYNNEI come from the germline V gene. CDR3 residues: CASGWTSPEDEQFF. The CDR3 DNA is TGTGCCAGCGGATGGACCTCCCCGGAGGATGAGCAGTTCTTC.

The V call is TRBV7-9, the J call TRBJ2-1, with 8 bases that match TRBD1. The CDR3 has 19 amino acids. In germline, CDR1 is SEHNR, CDR2 FQNEAQ (reference sequence). V shed 2 bases and J 5 bases; nucleotides not matched to a gene: 17. In DNA, the CDR3 is TGTGCCAGCAGCTTAAAGGCCAGGGGACACAGGGGGGCGGACAATGAGCAGTTCTTC. Amino acids: CASSLKARGHRGADNEQFF.

The gene calls are TRBV4-1 and TRBJ2-7; 14 bases match TRBD2. Trimming at V came to 4 bases and at J to 3 bases, leaving 11 bases not matched to a gene. This CDR3 spans 18 amino acids. Looked up from germline, CDR1 is MGHRA and CDR2 is YSYEKL. CDR3 in DNA: TGCGCCAGCAGCCCCATGGGACTAGCGGGAGAGAGAGTCTACGAGCAGTACTTC. Amino acid sequence: CASSPMGLAGERVYEQYF.

This chain joins TRBV5-1 and TRBJ1-1; D call uncertain. The V gene's germline CDR1 is SGHRS and CDR2 YFSETQ. Trimming left V 3 bases short and J 0 bases short, with 12 bases between. The CDR3 length is 15 residues. CDR3 region: CASSSRRDMNTEAFF. In nucleotides, the CDR3 is TGCGCCAGCAGCTCCCGCCGGGATATGAACACTGAAGCTTTCTTT.